This T cell receptor beta chain appears in the sequencing data of a study of PD-1 blockade in classical Hodgkin lymphoma. Study-wide findings and caveats: Only CD4+ TCR diversity, not CD8+, had risen significantly by C4D1. Exclusion covered patients beginning nivolumab under 1 year post-ASCT.

Patients all relapsed after autologous stem cell transplantation, and there was variation in brentuximab vedotin exposure. On this clone itself: The antigen is undetermined.

Assay used: immunoSEQ multiplex PCR; TCRdb lists only in-frame clones, some missing. The profile shows about 93,000 clones, about four fifths of them singletons. This CDR3 is 16 amino acids long. After removal of 1 base from V and 6 bases from J, the junction contained 9 bases not matched to a gene. The V gene's germline CDR1 is SEHNR and CDR2 FQNEAQ (reference sequence). The TCR sequence derives from a human donor with classical Hodgkin lymphoma. V gene TRBV7-9 combines with J gene TRBJ2-1; 7 bases are shared with TRBD2. This sample comprised peripheral blood mononuclear cells (PBMCs), obtained before the second cycle of nivolumab. The CDR3 protein is CASSLGGGPPGNEQFF. CDR3 nucleotide sequence: TGTGCCAGCAGCTTAGGGGGGGGACCTCCGGGCAATGAGCAGTTCTTC.